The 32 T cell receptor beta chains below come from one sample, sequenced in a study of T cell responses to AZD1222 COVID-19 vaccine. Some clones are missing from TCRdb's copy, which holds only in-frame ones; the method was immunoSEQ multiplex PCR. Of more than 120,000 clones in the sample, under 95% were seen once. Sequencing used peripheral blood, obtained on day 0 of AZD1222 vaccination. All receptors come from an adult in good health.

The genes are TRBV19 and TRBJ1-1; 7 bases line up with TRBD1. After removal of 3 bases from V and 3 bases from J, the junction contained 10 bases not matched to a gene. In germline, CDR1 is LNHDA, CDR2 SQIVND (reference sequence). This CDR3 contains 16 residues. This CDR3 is CASSILRGRGDTEAFF. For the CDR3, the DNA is TGTGCCAGTAGTATTCTCAGAGGCAGGGGGGACACTGAAGCTTTCTTT. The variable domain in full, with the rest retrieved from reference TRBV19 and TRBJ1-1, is DGGITQSPKYLFRKEGQNVTLSCEQNLNHDAMYWYRQDPGQGLRLIYYSQIVNDFQKGDIAEGYSVSREKKESFPLTVTSAQKNPTAFYLCASSILRGRGDTEAFFGQGTRLTVV.

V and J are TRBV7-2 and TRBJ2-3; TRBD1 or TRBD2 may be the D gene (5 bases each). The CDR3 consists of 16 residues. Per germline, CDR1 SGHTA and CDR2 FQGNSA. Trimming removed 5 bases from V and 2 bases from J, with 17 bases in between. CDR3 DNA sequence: TGTGCCAGCAGCGCCCCGGGGACGCACCCCACAGATACGCAGTATTTT. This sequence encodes CASSAPGTHPTDTQYF.

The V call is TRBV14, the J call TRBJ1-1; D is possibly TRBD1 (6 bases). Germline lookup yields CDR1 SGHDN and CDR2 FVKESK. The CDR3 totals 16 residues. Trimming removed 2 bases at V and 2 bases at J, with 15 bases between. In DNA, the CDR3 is TGTGCCAGCAGCCAATGGAAAATGGGGGCAAACACTGAAGCTTTCTTT. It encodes CASSQWKMGANTEAFF.

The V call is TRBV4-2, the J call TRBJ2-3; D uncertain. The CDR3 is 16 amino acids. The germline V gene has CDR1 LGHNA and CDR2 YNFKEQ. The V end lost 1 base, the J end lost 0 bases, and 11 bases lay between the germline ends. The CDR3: CASSQVAGPSTDTQYF. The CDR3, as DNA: TGTGCCAGCAGCCAAGTTGCAGGCCCTAGCACAGATACGCAGTATTTT.

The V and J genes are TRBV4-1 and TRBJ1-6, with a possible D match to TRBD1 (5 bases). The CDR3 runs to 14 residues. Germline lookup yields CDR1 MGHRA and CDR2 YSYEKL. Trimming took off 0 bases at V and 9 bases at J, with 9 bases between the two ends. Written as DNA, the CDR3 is TGCGCCAGCAGCCAAGACACAGGTGGTTCACCCCTCCACTTT. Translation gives CASSQDTGGSPLHF.

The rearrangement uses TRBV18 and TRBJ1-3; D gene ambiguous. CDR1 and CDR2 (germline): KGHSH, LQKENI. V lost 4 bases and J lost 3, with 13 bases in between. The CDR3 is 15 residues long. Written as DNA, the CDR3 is TGTGCCAGCTCACGAAGCGCGGATAGTGGAAACACCATATATTTT. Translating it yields CASSRSADSGNTIYF.

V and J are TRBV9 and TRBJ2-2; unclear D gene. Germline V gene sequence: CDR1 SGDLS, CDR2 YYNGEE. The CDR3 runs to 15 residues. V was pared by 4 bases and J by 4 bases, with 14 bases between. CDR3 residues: CASSLTAGPTGELFF. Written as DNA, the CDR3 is TGTGCCAGCAGCCTAACCGCTGGCCCCACCGGGGAGCTGTTTTTT.

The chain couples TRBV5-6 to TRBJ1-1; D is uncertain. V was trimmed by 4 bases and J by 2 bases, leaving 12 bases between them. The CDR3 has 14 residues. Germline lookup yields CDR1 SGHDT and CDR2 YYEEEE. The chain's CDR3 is CASSPMVRNTEAFF. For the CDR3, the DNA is TGTGCCAGCAGCCCCATGGTCCGCAACACTGAAGCTTTCTTT.

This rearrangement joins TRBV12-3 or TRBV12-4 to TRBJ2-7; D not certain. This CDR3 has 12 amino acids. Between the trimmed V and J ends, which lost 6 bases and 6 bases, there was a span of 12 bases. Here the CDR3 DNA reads TGTGCCAGCAGCCCCATCGCTTTCGAGCAGTACTTC. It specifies CASSPIAFEQYF.

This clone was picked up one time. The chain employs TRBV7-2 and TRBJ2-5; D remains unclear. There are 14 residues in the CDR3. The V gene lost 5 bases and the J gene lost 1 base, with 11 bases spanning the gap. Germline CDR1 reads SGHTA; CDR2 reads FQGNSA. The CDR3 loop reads CASSQLAVQETQYF. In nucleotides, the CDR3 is TGTGCCAGCAGCCAGCTGGCAGTCCAAGAGACCCAGTACTTC.

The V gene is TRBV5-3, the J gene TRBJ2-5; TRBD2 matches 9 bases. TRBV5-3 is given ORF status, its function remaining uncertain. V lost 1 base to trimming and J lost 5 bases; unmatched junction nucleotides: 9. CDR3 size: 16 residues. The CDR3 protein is CARSLNSGGGGETQYF. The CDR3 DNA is TGTGCCAGAAGCTTGAATAGCGGGGGAGGCGGGGAGACCCAGTACTTC.

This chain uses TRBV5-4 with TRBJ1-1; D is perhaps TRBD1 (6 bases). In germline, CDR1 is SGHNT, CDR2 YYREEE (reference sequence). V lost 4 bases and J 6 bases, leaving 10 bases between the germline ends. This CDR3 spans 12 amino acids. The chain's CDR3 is CASSNRGPEAFF. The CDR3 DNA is TGTGCCAGCAGCAACCGGGGGCCTGAAGCTTTCTTT.

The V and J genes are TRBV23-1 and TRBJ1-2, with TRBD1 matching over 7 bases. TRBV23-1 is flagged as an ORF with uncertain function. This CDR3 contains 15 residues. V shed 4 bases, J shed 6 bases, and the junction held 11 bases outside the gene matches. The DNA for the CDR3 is TGCGCCAGCAGTCGGGTTGGGACAGTCGAAAATGGCTACACCTTC. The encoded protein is CASSRVGTVENGYTF.

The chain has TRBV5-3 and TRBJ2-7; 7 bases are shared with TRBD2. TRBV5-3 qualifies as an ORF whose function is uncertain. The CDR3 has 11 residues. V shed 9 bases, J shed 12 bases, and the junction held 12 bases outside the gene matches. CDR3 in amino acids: CATPGRGLRYF. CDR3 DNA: TGTGCCACCCCAGGGAGGGGTTTGCGGTACTTC.

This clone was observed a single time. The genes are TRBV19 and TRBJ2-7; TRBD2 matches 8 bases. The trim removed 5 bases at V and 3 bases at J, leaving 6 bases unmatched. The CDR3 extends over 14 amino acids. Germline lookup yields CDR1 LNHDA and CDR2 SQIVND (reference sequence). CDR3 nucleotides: TGTGCCAGTAGTCTTCAGAGCGGGGGCTACGAGCAGTACTTC. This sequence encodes CASSLQSGGYEQYF.

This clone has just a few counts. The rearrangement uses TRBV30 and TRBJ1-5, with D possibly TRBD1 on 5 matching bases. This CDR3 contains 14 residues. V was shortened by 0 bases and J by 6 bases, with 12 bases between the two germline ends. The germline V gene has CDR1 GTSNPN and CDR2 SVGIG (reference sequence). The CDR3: CAWSVTGGRQPQHF. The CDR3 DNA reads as TGTGCCTGGAGTGTAACCGGGGGACGTCAGCCCCAGCATTTT.

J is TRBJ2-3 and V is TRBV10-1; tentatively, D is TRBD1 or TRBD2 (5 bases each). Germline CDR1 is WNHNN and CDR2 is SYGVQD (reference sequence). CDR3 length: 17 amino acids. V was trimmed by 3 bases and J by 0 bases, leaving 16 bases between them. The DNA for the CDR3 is TGCGCCAGCAGTGATGTTCTTGGGGGTCCTAGCACAGATACGCAGTATTTT. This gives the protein CASSDVLGGPSTDTQYF.

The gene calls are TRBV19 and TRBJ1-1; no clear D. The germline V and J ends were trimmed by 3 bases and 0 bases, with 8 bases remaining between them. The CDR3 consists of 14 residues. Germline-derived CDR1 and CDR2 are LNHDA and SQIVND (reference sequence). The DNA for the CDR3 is TGTGCCAGTAGTATCAGATACTTGAACACTGAAGCTTTCTTT. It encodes CASSIRYLNTEAFF.

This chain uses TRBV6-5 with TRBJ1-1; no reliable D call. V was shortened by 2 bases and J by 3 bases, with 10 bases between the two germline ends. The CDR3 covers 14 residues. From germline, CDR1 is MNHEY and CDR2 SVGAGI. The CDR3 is CASSYRGRDTEAFF. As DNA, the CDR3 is TGTGCCAGCAGTTACCGAGGGCGGGACACTGAAGCTTTCTTT.

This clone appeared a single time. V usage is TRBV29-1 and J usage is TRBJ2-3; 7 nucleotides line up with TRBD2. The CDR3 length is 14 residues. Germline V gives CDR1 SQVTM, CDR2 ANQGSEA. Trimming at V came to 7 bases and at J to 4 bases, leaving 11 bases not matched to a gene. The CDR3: CSAAGRGRPDTQYF. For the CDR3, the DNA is TGCAGCGCCGCCGGGCGGGGGAGACCAGATACGCAGTATTTT.

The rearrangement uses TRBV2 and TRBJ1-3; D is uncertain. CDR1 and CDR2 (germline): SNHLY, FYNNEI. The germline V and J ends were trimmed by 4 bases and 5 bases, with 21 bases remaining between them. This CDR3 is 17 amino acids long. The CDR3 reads CASSGLKGRECRNTIYF. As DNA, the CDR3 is TGTGCCAGCAGTGGACTGAAGGGAAGGGAGTGTAGAAACACCATATATTTT.

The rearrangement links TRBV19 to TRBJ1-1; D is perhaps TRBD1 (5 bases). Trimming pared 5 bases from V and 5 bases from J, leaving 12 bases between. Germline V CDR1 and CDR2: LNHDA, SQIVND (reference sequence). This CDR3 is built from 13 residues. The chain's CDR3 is CASSQGKKTEAFF. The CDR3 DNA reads TGTGCCAGTAGTCAGGGAAAGAAAACTGAAGCTTTCTTT.

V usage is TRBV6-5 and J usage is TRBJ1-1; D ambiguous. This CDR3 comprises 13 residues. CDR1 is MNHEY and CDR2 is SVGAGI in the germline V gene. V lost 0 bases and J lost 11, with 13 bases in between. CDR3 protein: CASSYSARGRAFF. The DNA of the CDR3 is TGTGCCAGCAGTTACTCGGCTCGGGGAAGGGCTTTCTTT.

The CDR3 loop reads CASSKTGDRNQPQHF. The CDR3 bases are TGTGCCAGCAGTAAAACAGGGGATCGCAATCAGCCCCAGCATTTT. The rearrangement joins TRBV7-2 to TRBJ1-5; 7 nucleotides align to TRBD1. Germline V gene sequence: CDR1 SGHTA, CDR2 FQGNSA. V lost 6 bases to trimming and J lost 2 bases; unmatched junction nucleotides: 7. The CDR3 is made up of 15 amino acids.

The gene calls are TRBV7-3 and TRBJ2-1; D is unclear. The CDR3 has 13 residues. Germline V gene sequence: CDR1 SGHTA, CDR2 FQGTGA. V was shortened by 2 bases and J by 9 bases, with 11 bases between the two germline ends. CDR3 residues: CASSLRLEAEQFF. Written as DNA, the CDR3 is TGTGCCAGCAGCTTACGCCTAGAGGCTGAGCAGTTCTTC.

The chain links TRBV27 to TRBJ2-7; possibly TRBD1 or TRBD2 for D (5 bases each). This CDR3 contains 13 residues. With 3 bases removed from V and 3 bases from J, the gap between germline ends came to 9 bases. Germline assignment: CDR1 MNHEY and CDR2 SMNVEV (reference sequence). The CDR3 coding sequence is TGTGCCAGCAGTTTCGGGGCGGGCTACGAGCAGTACTTC. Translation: CASSFGAGYEQYF.

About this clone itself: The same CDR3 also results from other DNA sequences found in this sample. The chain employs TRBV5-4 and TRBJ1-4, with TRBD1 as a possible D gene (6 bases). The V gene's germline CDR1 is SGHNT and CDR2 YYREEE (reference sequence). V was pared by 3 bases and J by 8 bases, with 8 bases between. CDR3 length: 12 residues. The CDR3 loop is CASSSTGEKLFF. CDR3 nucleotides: TGTGCCAGCAGCTCAACAGGGGAAAAACTGTTTTTT.

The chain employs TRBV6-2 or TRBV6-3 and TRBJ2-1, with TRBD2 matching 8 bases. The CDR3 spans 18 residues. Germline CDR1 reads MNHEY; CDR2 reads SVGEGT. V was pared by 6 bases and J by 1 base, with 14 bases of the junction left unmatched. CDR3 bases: TGTGCCAGCAGCAAGCGGGGGATACTATCGGGGTCCTACAATGAGCAGTTCTTC. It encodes CASSKRGILSGSYNEQFF.

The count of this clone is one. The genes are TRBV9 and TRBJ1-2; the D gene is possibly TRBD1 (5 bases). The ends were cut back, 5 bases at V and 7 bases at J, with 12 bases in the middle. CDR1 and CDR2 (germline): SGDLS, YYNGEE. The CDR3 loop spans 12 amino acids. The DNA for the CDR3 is TGTGCCAGCAGACAGGTTCCGTCTGGCTACACCTTC. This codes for CASRQVPSGYTF.

The CDR3: CASSLSGRTGTDTQYF. In DNA, the CDR3 is TGTGCCAGCAGCTTATCAGGTCGAACCGGCACAGATACGCAGTATTTT. The chain links TRBV11-2 to TRBJ2-3, with no clear D. Trimming stripped 2 bases from V and 1 base from J, with 13 bases between. This CDR3 has 16 residues. CDR1 SGHAT and CDR2 FQNNGV come from the germline V gene.

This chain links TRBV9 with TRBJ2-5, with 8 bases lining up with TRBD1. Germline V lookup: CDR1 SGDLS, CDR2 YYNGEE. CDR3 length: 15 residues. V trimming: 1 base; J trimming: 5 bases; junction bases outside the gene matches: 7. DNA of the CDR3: TGTGCCAGCAGCGTAACGGTCAGGGGGCTTGAGACCCAGTACTTC. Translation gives CASSVTVRGLETQYF. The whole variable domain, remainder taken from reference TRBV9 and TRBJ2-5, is DSGVTQTPKHLITATGQRVTLRCSPRSGDLSVYWYQQSLDQGLQFLIQYYNGEERAKGNILERFSAQQFPDLHSELNLSSLELGDSALYFCASSVTVRGLETQYFGPGTRLLVL.

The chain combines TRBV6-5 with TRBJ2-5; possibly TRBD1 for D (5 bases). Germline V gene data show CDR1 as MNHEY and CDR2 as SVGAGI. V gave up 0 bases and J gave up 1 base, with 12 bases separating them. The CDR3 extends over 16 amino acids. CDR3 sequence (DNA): TGTGCCAGCAGTTACTCGCGAGACAGAATCCAAGAGACCCAGTACTTC. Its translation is CASSYSRDRIQETQYF.